The T cell receptor beta chain described here comes from a study of type 1 and type 2 diabetes patients. Looking at the study overall: Donors were type 1 diabetes, type 2 diabetes, or nondiabetic controls. CD4+ or CD8+ T cells were positively selected from PBMCs with microbeads.

PCR was run on genomic DNA. A primer set of 30 forward and 13 reverse primers amplified the CDR3. TCRdb re-called the multiplex PCR reads with MiXCR, one entry per CDR3 protein. The repertoire consists of fewer than 350,000 distinct CDR3 sequences, with 40% to 50% occurring once and the leading ten covering about an eighth. Germline CDR1 and CDR2: SGHTA and FQGNSA. The CDR3 has 15 residues. Note on this clonotype: At one of its ends the junction is not consistent with the germline gene, which may arise from a read error.

V usage is TRBV7-2 and J usage is TRBJ2-3; 11 bases align to TRBD1. Material for sequencing was peripheral blood mononuclear cells (PBMCs). The receptor was isolated from a man aged 18-30 years with type 2 diabetes. The CDR3 DNA follows: TGTGCCAGCAGCCCCCGGACAGGGGGCACAGATACGCGGTATTTT. It encodes CASSPRTGGTDTRYF. The variable domain in full, completed from reference TRBV7-2 and TRBJ2-3, reads GAGVSQSPSNKVTEKGKDVELRCDPISGHTALYWYRQSLGQGLEFLIYFQGNSAPDKSGLPSDRFSAERTGGSVSTLTIQRTQQEDSAVYLCASSPRTGGTDTRYFGPGTRLTVL.